Detailed here is one T cell receptor beta chain. Its antigen is not identified. Profiled with immunoSEQ multiplex PCR; TCRdb holds only in-frame clones, not every one. The table includes roughly 25,000 clones, around 83% detected once. This record comes from a study of T cell responses to AZD1222 COVID-19 vaccine. Overall study findings and caveats: Two AZD1222 administrations were followed by greater Spike-specific TCR breadth and depth. Repertoires were sampled only after the peak T cell response. Clonal diversity was possibly underestimated, and the donors were mostly white British, with more females. Nearly half of spike-specific TCRs reportedly target unmutated variant regions.

CDR1 MDHEN and CDR2 SYDVKM come from the germline V gene. This CDR3 has 15 residues. Trimming stripped 3 bases from V and 6 bases from J, with 17 bases between. The clonotype comes from an adult who received the AZD1222 COVID-19 vaccine. The input for sequencing was peripheral blood, taken 28 days after the second AZD1222 dose. This chain connects TRBV28 to TRBJ1-2; D may be TRBD1 (5 bases). The CDR3 nucleotides read TGTGCCAGCAGTTTTTGGGGGTGGGCTAGAAATGGCTACACCTTC. Translation: CASSFWGWARNGYTF.